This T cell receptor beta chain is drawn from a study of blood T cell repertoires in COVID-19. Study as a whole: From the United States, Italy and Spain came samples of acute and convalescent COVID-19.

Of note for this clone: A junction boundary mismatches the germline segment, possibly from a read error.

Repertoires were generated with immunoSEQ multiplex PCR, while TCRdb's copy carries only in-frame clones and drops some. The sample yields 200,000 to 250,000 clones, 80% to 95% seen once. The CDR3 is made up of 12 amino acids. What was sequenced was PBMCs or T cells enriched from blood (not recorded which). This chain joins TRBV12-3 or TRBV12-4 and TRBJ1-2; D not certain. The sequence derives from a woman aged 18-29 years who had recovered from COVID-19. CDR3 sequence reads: CASRARVSRLAF. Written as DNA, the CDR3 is TGTGCCAGCAGAGCCCGAGTTAGCCGTCTCGCCTTC.